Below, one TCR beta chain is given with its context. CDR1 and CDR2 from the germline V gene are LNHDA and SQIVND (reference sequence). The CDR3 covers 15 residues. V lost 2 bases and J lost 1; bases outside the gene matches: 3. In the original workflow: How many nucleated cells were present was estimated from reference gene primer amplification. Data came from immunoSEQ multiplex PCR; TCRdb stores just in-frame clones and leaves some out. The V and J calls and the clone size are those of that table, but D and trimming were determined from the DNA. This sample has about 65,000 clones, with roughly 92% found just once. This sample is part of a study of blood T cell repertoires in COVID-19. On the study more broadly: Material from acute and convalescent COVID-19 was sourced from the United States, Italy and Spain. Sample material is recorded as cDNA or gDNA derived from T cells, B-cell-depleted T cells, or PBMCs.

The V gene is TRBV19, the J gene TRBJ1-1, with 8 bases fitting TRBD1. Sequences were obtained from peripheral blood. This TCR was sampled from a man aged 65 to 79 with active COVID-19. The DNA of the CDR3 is TGTGCCAGTAGTATACCAGGGGGCCCGAACACTGAAGCTTTCTTT. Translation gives CASSIPGGPNTEAFF.